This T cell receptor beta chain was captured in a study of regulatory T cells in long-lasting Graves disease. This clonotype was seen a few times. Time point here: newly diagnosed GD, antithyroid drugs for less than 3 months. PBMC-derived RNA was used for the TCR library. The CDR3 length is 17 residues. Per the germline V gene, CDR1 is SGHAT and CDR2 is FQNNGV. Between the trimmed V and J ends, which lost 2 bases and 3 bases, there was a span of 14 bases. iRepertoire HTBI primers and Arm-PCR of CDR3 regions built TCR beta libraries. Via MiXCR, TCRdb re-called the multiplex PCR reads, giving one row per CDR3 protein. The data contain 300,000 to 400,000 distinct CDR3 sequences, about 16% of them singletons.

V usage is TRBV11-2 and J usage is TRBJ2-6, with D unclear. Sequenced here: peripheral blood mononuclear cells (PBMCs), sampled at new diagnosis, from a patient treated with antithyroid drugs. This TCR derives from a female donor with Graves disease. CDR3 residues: CASSLPGDAGGANVLTF. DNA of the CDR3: TGTGCCAGCAGCTTACCCGGCGATGCTGGTGGGGCCAACGTCCTGACTTTC.